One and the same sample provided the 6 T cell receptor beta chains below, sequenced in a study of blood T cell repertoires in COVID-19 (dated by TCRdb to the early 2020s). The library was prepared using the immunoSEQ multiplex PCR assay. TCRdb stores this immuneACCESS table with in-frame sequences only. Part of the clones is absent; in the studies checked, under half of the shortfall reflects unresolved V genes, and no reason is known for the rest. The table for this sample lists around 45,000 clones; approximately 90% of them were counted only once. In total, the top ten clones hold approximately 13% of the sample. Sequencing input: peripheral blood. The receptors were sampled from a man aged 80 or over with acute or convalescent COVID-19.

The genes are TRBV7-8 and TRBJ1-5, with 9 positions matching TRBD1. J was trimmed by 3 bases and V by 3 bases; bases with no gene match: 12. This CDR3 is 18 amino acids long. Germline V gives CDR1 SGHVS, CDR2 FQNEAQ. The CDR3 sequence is CASSLGPTTGGYNQPQHF. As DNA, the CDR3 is TGTGCCAGCAGCTTGGGCCCCACGACAGGGGGGTACAATCAGCCCCAGCATTTT.

CDR3 residues: CASSVQGAFGYTF. In nucleotides, the CDR3 is TGTGCCAGCAGTGTTCAGGGGGCTTTTGGCTACACCTTC. The rearrangement joins TRBV2 to TRBJ1-2, with 8 nucleotides matching TRBD1. The length of the CDR3 is 13 residues. CDR1 and CDR2 from the germline V gene are SNHLY and FYNNEI. V shed 4 bases and J 7 bases; nucleotides not matched to a gene: 5.

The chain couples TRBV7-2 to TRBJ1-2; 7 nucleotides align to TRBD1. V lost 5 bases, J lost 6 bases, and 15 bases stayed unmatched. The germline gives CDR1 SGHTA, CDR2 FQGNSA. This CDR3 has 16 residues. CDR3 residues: CASSRDSRVFGDGYTF. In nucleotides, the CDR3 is TGTGCCAGCAGCCGGGACAGTAGAGTCTTTGGGGATGGCTACACCTTC.

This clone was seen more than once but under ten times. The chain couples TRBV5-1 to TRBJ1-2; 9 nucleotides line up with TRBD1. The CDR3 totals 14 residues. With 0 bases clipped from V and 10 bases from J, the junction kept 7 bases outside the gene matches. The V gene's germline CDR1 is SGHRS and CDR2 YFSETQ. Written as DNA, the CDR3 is TGCGCCAGCAGCTTGGATCCGGGACAGGGTGACTACACCTTC. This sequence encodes CASSLDPGQGDYTF.

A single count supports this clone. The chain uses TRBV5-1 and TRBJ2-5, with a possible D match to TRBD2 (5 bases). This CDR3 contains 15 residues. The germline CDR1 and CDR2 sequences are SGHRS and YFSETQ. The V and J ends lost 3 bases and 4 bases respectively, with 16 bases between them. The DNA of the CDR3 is TGCGCCAGCAGCTCCACCCGGACCAGCGGAGAGACCCAGTACTTC. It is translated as CASSSTRTSGETQYF. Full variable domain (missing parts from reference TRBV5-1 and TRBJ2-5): KAGVTQTPRYLIKTRGQQVTLSCSPISGHRSVSWYQQTPGQGLQFLFEYFSETQRNKGNFPGRFSGRQFSNSRSEMNVSTLELGDSALYLCASSSTRTSGETQYFGPGTRLLVL.

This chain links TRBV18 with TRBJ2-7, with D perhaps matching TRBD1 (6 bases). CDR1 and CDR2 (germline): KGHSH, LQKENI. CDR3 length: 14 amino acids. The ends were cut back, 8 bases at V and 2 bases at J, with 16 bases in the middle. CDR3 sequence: CASAVGTMTYEQYF. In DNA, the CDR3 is TGTGCCAGCGCCGTGGGGACAATGACCTACGAGCAGTACTTC.